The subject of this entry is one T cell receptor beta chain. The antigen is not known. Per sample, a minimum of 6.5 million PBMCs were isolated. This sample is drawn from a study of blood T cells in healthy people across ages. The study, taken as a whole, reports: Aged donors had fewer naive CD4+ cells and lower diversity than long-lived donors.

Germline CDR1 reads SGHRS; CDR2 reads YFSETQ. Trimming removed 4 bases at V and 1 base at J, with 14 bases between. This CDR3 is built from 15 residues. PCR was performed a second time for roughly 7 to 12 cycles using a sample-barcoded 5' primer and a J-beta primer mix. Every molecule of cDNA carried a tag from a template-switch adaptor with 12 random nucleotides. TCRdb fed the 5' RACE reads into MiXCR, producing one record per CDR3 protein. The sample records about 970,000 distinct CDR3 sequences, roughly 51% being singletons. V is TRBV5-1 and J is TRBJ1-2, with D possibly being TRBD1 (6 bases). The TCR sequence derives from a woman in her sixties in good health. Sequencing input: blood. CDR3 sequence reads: CASSQTGVLNYGYTF. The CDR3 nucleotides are TGCGCCAGCAGCCAGACAGGAGTCCTTAACTATGGCTACACCTTC.